This T cell receptor (beta chain) was observed in a study of blood T cell repertoires in COVID-19. This CDR3 has 15 amino acids. Germline trimming cut 6 bases from V and 0 bases from J; bases unmatched to any gene: 3. Germline CDR1 is WSHSY and CDR2 is SAAADI. The assay was immunoSEQ multiplex PCR, and TCRdb's table has in-frame clones only and misses some. Of a few hundred thousand clones in the sample, approximately 91% were seen once. The clonotype was recovered from a woman aged 60-75 years who had recovered from COVID-19. The sample taken for sequencing was PBMCs or T cells enriched from blood (not recorded which). V and J are TRBV10-2 and TRBJ2-4; TRBD1 matches at 9 bases. CDR3 loop: CASSGQGLAKNIQYF. Written as DNA, the CDR3 is TGCGCCAGCAGCGGACAGGGGTTAGCCAAAAACATTCAGTACTTC.